This T cell receptor beta chain is drawn from a study of OX40 agonist ivuxolimab in advanced cancers. As for the study in general: The mean age was roughly 60 years, ranging from 23 to 79, with 65% to 90% of participants male. General study points: Compared with CD4+, CD8+ T cells on average had more expanded clones. Low normalized clonal expansion also occurred in some nonresponding patients.

The data were produced by immunoSEQ multiplex PCR, yet TCRdb's version contains in-frame clones alone and is incomplete. The table shows fewer than 35,000 clones, with around 81% occurring only once. A word on this clone: Its antigen is as yet unknown.

The CDR3 has 14 residues. V gave up 0 bases and J gave up 0 bases; unmatched junction bases: 0. The germline gives CDR1 SGHRS, CDR2 YFSETQ. The V and J genes are TRBV5-1 and TRBJ2-7, with 7 bases identical to TRBD1. The source was CD4+ or CD8+ T cells sorted from blood, collected in a trial of the OX40 agonist ivuxolimab. The TCR sequence derives from an adult with an advanced solid tumor such as melanoma, head and neck, liver or kidney cancer. The CDR3, as DNA: TGCGCCAGCAGCTTGGGGGACAGCTCCTACGAGCAGTACTTC. Amino acids: CASSLGDSSYEQYF.